A selection of T cell receptor beta chains follows, all from one sample in a study of blood T cell repertoires in COVID-19. Sequenced by immunoSEQ multiplex PCR; TCRdb stores in-frame clones only, minus some. The repertoire holds about 230,000 clones, with 75% to 85% as singletons. The sequencing input was peripheral blood. Receptor source: a man aged 40-55 years who had recovered from COVID-19. The CDR3 runs from the conserved cysteine through the conserved F or W. A D gene is named only where the DNA matches it firmly. Where a row states a size, it is once, few, many or the class of an expanded clone; other rows omit it.

abundance,d_gene,j_gene,v_gene,CDR3nt,CDR3aa
NA,NA,TRBJ1-2,TRBV2,TGTGCCAGCAGTGACGCCCGGTTCATTGGCTATGGCTACACCTTC,CASSDARFIGYGYTF
NA,NA,TRBJ1-5,TRBV6-5,TGTGCCAGCAGTTACACCGCCGGGGAGCCCCAGCATTTT,CASSYTAGEPQHF
NA,TRBD1,TRBJ1-2,TRBV27,TGTGCCACCCGCCGGGACAGGGGAATTTATGGCTACACCTTC,CATRRDRGIYGYTF
NA,TRBD1,TRBJ2-2,TRBV11-2,TGTGCCAGCACACCGGGACAGGGGTTAACCGGGGAGCTGTTTTTT,CASTPGQGLTGELFF
NA,NA,TRBJ1-5,TRBV2,TGTGCCAGCAGTGCCGCGATCCCGAATCAGCCCCAGCATTTT,CASSAAIPNQPQHF
NA,NA,TRBJ2-7,TRBV6-5,TGTGCCAGCAGCCGAGACCCCGGGTTATCCTACGAGCAGTACTTC,CASSRDPGLSYEQYF
once,NA,TRBJ1-2,TRBV25-1,TGTGCCACAGCAGAGCAGGGGAACTATGGCTACACCTTC,CATAEQGNYGYTF
few,NA,TRBJ1-2,TRBV19,TGTGCCAGTAAAGCCGGCAGGGGAGAAGGTGACTATGGCTACACCTTC,CASKAGRGEGDYGYTF
NA,NA,TRBJ2-1,TRBV19,TGTGCCAGTAGTATAGGGCGGGGCTACAATGAGCAGTTCTTC,CASSIGRGYNEQFF
NA,TRBD1,TRBJ1-1,TRBV6-2/TRBV6-3,TGTGCCAGCAGTTATCACCCGAGACAGGGGTCGGAAGCTTTCTTT,CASSYHPRQGSEAFF
NA,NA,TRBJ2-3,TRBV11-2,TGTGCCAGCAGCCCGAGCGGCACAGATACGCAGTATTTT,CASSPSGTDTQYF
few,NA,TRBJ2-5,TRBV19,TGTGCCAGTAGTATGCGTGGAGGACTCCAAGAGACCCAGTACTTC,CASSMRGGLQETQYF
NA,NA,TRBJ1-1,TRBV7-9,TGTGCCAGCTCACGCCAGGACAGCGCTGAAGCTTTCTTT,CASSRQDSAEAFF
NA,TRBD1,TRBJ1-1,TRBV27,TGTGCCAGCACCCGGGACAGATATGGCACTGAAGCTTTCTTT,CASTRDRYGTEAFF
NA,NA,TRBJ1-5,TRBV21-1,TGTGCCAGCAGCTCCTTGACAGGGGCCCCTTTGCAGATCAGCCGTGCCCAGCATTTT,CASSSLTGAPLQISRAQHF
NA,NA,TRBJ1-1,TRBV6-6,TGTGCCAGCAGTTACTCGGGGGGAGGTAACACTGAAGCTTTCTTT,CASSYSGGGNTEAFF
NA,NA,TRBJ2-1,TRBV9,TGTGCCAGCAGCGTAGCTTGGGTAGCTAGGAATGAGCAGTTCTTC,CASSVAWVARNEQFF
NA,NA,TRBJ2-2,TRBV9,TGTGCCAGCAGCTCCCGGCGGGATGGCACCGGGGAGCTGTTTTTT,CASSSRRDGTGELFF
NA,NA,TRBJ2-7,TRBV18,TGTGCCAGCTCACTCTTTTACGGGCAGTACTTC,CASSLFYGQYF
once,NA,TRBJ2-1,TRBV15,TGTGCCACCAGCAGAGAAGGGGCCTACAATGAGCAGTTCTTC,CATSREGAYNEQFF
NA,NA,TRBJ2-2,TRBV10-3,TGTGCCATCAGTGAGTCTCTGGGGAGGTCCACCTGGGAGCTGTTTTTT,CAISESLGRSTWELFF
NA,NA,TRBJ1-1,TRBV12-3/TRBV12-4,TGTGCCAGCATCAAAACAGCGAACACTGAAGCTTTCTTT,CASIKTANTEAFF
NA,TRBD1,TRBJ2-3,TRBV12-5,TGTGCTAGTGGTTTGGGGGACAGGGGAGATACGCAGTATTTT,CASGLGDRGDTQYF
NA,TRBD1,TRBJ1-2,TRBV5-1,TGCGCCAGCAGCACTGGACAGGGGGATACTGGCTACACCTTC,CASSTGQGDTGYTF
NA,TRBD1,TRBJ1-1,TRBV18,TGTGCCAGCTTCGGACAGGGGGGTACTGAAGCTTTCTTT,CASFGQGGTEAFF
NA,NA,TRBJ2-5,TRBV19,TGTGCCAGTAGTATTAACCAGGGGAGCTTCCAAGAGACCCAGTACTTC,CASSINQGSFQETQYF